Each of the 7 T cell receptor beta chains below was sequenced from the same sample in a study of blood T cell repertoires in COVID-19. Profiled with immunoSEQ multiplex PCR; TCRdb holds only in-frame clones, not every one. This table holds 200,000 to 250,000 clones, 70% to 85% found once. The sequencing input was peripheral blood. The receptor set was obtained from a woman aged 40 to 55 who had recovered from COVID-19.

V gene TRBV18 combines with J gene TRBJ2-2, with D perhaps TRBD2 (7 bases). Germline values: CDR1 KGHSH, CDR2 LQKENI. The CDR3 consists of 16 residues. V shed 6 bases and J shed 3 bases, with 17 bases lying between them. CDR3 protein: CASSRSGGMDTGELFF. CDR3 nucleotides: TGTGCCAGCTCCCGATCGGGGGGCATGGACACCGGGGAGCTGTTTTTT.

This clone has more than one count but fewer than ten. The V gene is TRBV19, the J gene TRBJ1-2; D is unresolved. Trimming removed 8 bases from V and 4 bases from J, with 8 bases in between. CDR1 and CDR2 (germline): LNHDA, SQIVND (reference sequence). The CDR3 sequence is 11 residues long. CDR3 residues: CASSTLYGYTF. Written as DNA, the CDR3 is TGTGCCAGTTCTACCCTCTATGGCTACACCTTC. Together with reference TRBV19 and TRBJ1-2, the CDR3 gives the full variable domain: DGGITQSPKYLFRKEGQNVTLSCEQNLNHDAMYWYRQDPGQGLRLIYYSQIVNDFQKGDIAEGYSVSREKKESFPLTVTSAQKNPTAFYLCASSTLYGYTFGSGTRLTVV.

This clone was counted a few times. V and J are TRBV9 and TRBJ1-1; possible D gene TRBD1, 5 bases. With 4 bases removed from V and 4 bases from J, the gap between germline ends came to 14 bases. CDR1 and CDR2 (germline): SGDLS, YYNGEE. There are 14 residues in the CDR3. CDR3 region: CASSLGHDGTEAFF. The CDR3 DNA follows: TGTGCCAGCAGCCTCGGACACGACGGCACTGAAGCTTTCTTT.

CDR3 nucleotides: TGTGCCAGCAGTGAATATAGGGGGCTAGGGACTAATGAAAAACTGTTTTTT. Translating it yields CASSEYRGLGTNEKLFF. V usage is TRBV6-1 and J usage is TRBJ1-4; the match to TRBD1 covers 7 bases. This CDR3 comprises 17 residues. CDR1 MNHNS and CDR2 SASEGT come from the germline V gene. V shed 2 bases and J 2 bases; nucleotides not matched to a gene: 8.

This chain joins TRBV5-1 and TRBJ1-3; 7 bases agree with TRBD1. The germline gives CDR1 SGHRS, CDR2 YFSETQ. Trimming cost V 5 bases and J 4 bases; bases outside gene matches: 9. CDR3 length: 15 residues. CDR3 loop: CASRDTGDEGNTIYF. The CDR3 nucleotides are TGCGCCAGCAGGGATACAGGGGATGAAGGAAACACCATATATTTT.

The rearrangement links TRBV6-5 to TRBJ2-7; 11 positions match TRBD2. The CDR3 is made up of 15 amino acids. V dropped 6 bases and J dropped 2; count of bases not matched to a gene: 6. Germline V lookup: CDR1 MNHEY, CDR2 SVGAGI. CDR3 in amino acids: CASSPTSGVPYEQYF. DNA for the CDR3: TGTGCCAGCAGCCCGACTAGCGGGGTTCCCTACGAGCAGTACTTC.

V is TRBV5-4 and J is TRBJ1-2; 10 positions agree with TRBD1. CDR3 size: 13 residues. Losses at the gene ends were 2 bases for V and 6 bases for J; bases not matched to a gene: 1. Germline CDR1 SGHNT, CDR2 YYREEE (reference sequence). The CDR3 DNA follows: TGTGCCAGCAGCTTTGACAGGGGGCATGGCTACACCTTC. Its protein is CASSFDRGHGYTF.